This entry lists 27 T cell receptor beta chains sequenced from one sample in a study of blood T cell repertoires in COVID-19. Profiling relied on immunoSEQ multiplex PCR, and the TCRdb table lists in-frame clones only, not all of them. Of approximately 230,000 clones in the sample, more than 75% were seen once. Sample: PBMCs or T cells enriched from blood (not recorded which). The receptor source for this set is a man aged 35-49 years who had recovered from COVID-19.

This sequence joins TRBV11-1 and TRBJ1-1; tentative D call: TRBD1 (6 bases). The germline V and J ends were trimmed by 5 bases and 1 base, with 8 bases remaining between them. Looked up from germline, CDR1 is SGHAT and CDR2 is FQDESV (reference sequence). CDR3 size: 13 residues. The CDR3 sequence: CASSGQWNTEAFF. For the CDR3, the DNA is TGTGCCAGCAGCGGACAGTGGAACACTGAAGCTTTCTTT.

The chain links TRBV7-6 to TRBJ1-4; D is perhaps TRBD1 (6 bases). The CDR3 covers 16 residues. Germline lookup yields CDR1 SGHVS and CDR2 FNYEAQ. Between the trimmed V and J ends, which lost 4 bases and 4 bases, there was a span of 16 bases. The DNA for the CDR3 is TGTGCCAGCAGCTCTAACCCAGGGGCTCTTAATGAAAAACTGTTTTTT. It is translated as CASSSNPGALNEKLFF.

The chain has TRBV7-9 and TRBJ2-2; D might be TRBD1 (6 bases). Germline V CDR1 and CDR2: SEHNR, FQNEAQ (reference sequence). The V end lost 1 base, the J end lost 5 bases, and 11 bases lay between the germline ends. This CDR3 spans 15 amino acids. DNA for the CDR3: TGTGCCAGCAGCTTAGACCCAGGGGATACCGGGGAGCTGTTTTTT. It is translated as CASSLDPGDTGELFF.

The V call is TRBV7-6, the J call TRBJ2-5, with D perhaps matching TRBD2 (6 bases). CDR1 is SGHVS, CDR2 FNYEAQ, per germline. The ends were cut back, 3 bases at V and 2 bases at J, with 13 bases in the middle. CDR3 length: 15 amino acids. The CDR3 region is CASSFRLALQETQYF. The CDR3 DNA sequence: TGTGCCAGCAGCTTCCGGCTAGCGCTGCAAGAGACCCAGTACTTC.

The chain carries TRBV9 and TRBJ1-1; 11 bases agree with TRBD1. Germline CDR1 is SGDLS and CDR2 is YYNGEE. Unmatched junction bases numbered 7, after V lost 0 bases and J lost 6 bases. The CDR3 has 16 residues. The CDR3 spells CASSVGTGGFGAEAFF. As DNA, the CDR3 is TGTGCCAGCAGCGTAGGGACAGGGGGCTTCGGGGCTGAAGCTTTCTTT.

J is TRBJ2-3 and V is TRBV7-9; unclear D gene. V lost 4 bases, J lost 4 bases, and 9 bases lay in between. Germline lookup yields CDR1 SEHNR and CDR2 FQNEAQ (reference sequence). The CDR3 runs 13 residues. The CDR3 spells CASSSRRADTQYF. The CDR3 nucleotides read TGTGCCAGCAGCTCCCGTCGGGCAGATACGCAGTATTTT.

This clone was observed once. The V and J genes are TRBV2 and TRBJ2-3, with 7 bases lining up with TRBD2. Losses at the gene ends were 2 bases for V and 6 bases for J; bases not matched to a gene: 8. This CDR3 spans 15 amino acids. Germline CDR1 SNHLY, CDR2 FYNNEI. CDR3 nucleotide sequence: TGTGCCAGCAGTGAAATGGCCGTCGGGGGGGATACGCAGTATTTT. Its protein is CASSEMAVGGDTQYF.

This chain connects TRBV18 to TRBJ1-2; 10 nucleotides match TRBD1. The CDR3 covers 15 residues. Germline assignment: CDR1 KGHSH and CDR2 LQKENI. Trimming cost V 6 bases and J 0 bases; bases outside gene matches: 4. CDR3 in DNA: TGTGCCAGCTCCGGGGGACAGGGGACTAACTATGGCTACACCTTC. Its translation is CASSGGQGTNYGYTF.

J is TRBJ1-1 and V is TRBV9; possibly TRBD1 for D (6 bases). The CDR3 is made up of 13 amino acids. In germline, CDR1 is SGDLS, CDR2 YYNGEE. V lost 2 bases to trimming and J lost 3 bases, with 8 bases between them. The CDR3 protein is CASSVGAYTEAFF. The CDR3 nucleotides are TGTGCCAGCAGCGTGGGGGCCTACACTGAAGCTTTCTTT.

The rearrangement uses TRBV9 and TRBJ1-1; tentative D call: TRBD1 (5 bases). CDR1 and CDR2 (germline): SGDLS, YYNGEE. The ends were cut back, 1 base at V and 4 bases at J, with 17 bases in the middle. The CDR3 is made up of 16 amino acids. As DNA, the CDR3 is TGTGCCAGCAGCGTAAGCGGGGGGTCGATGGGCACTGAAGCTTTCTTT. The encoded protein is CASSVSGGSMGTEAFF. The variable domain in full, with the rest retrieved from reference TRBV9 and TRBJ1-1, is DSGVTQTPKHLITATGQRVTLRCSPRSGDLSVYWYQQSLDQGLQFLIQYYNGEERAKGNILERFSAQQFPDLHSELNLSSLELGDSALYFCASSVSGGSMGTEAFFGQGTRLTVV.

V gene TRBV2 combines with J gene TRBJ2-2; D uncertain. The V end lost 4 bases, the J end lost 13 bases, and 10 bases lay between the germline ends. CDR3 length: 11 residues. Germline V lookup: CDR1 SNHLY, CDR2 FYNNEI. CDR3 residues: CASSARDRLFF. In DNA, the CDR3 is TGTGCCAGCAGTGCCCGAGATAGGCTGTTTTTT.

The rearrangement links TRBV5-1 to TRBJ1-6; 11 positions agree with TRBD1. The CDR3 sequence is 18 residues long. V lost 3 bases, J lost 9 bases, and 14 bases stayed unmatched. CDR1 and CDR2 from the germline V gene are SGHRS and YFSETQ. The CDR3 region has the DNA TGCGCCAGCAGCTGGACCGGACAGGGGGCGGTTTCCACTTCACCCCTCCACTTT. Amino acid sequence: CASSWTGQGAVSTSPLHF.

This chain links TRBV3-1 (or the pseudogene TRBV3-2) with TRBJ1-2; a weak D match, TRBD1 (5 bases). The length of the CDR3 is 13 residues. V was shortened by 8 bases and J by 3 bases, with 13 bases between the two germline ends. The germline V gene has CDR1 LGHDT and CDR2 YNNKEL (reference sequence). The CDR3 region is CASSRGGDYGYTF. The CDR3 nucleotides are TGTGCCAGCTCCCGCGGAGGGGACTATGGCTACACCTTC.

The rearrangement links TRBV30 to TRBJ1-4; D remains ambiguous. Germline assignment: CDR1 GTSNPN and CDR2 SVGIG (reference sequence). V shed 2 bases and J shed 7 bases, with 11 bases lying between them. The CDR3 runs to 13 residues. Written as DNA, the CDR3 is TGTGCCTGGAGTTTGTACCACTCTGAAAAACTGTTTTTT. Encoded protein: CAWSLYHSEKLFF.

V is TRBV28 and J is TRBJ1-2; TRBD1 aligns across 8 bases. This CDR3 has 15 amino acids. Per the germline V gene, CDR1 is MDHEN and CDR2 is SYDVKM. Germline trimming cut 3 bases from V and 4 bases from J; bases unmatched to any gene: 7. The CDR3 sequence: CASSFQGALSYGYTF. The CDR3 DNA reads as TGTGCCAGCAGTTTTCAGGGGGCTCTTAGCTATGGCTACACCTTC.

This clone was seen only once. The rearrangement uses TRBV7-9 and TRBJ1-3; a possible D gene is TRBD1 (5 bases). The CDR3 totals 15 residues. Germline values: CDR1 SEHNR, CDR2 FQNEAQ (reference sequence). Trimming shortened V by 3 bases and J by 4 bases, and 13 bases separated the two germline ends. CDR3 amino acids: CASSFSGALGNTIYF. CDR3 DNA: TGTGCCAGCAGCTTTAGCGGGGCCCTCGGAAACACCATATATTTT.

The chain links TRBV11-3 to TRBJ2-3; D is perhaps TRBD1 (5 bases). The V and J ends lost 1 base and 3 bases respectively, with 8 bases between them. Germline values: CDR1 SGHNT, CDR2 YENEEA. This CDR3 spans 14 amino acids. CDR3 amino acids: CASSLGRDTDTQYF. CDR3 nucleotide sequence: TGTGCCAGCAGCTTAGGCAGGGATACAGATACGCAGTATTTT.

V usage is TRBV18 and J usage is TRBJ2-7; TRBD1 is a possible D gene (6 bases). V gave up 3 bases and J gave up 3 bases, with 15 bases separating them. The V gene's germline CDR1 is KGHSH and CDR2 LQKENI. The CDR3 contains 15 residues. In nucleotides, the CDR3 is TGTGCCAGCTCACCCCCAGGGGCCCTGGGCTACGAGCAGTACTTC. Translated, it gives CASSPPGALGYEQYF.

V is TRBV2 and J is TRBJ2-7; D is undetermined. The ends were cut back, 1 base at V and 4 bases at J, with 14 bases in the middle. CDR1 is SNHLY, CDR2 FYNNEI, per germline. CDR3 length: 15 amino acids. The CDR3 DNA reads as TGTGCCAGCAGTGAAGATGAAGGTACCGGGTACGAGCAGTACTTC. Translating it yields CASSEDEGTGYEQYF.

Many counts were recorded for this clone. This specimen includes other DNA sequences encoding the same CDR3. DNA for the CDR3: TGTGCCAGCAGCTTAGAACAGGGGGGCTACACCTTC. Translated, it gives CASSLEQGGYTF. The chain joins TRBV7-9 to TRBJ1-2, with 7 bases fitting TRBD1. The CDR3 sequence is 12 residues long. Germline CDR1 reads SEHNR; CDR2 reads FQNEAQ (reference sequence). With V trimmed by 1 base and J by 8 bases, 1 base remained unmatched.

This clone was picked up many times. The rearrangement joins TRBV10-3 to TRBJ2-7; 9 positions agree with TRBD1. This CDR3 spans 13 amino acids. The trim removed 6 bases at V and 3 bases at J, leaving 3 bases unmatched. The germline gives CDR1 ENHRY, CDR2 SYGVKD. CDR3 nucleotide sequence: TGTGCCATCAGGGGGACAGGGCGCTACGAGCAGTACTTC. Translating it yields CAIRGTGRYEQYF.

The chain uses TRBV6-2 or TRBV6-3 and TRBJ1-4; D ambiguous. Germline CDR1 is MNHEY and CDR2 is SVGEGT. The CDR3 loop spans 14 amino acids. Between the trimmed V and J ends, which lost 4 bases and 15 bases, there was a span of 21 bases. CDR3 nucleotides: TGTGCCAGCAGTTCCCAGGTCGGCCGAGCACCTTTGTTTTTT. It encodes CASSSQVGRAPLFF.

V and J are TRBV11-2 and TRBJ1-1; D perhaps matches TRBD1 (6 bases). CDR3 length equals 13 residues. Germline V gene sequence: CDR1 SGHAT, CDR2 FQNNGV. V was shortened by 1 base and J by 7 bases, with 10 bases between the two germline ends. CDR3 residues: CASSLGGGVEAFF. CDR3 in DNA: TGTGCCAGCAGCTTAGGAGGGGGTGTTGAAGCTTTCTTT.

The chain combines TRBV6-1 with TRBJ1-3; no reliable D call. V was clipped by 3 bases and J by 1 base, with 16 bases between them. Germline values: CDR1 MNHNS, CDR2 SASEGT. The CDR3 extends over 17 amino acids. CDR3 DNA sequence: TGTGCCAGCAGTGAGAGCTTCCCGGGAGTGTCTGGAAACACCATATATTTT. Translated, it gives CASSESFPGVSGNTIYF.

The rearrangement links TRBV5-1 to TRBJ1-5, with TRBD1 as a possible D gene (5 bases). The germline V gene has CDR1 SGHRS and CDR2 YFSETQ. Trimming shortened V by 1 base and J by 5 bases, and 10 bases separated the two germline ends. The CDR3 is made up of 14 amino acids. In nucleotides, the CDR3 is TGCGCCAGCAGCTTGAGGCAGGGTGATCAGCCCCAGCATTTT. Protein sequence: CASSLRQGDQPQHF.

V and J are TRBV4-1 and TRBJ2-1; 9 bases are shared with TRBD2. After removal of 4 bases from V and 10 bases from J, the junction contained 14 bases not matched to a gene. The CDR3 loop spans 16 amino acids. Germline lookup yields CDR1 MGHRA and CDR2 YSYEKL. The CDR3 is CASSPQGGGATGEQFF. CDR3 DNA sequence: TGCGCCAGCAGCCCTCAAGGCGGGGGGGCCACGGGGGAGCAGTTCTTC.

CDR3 loop: CASSVGGTGAGNTIYF. DNA of the CDR3: TGTGCCAGCAGCGTAGGAGGGACAGGGGCTGGAAACACCATATATTTT. This chain connects TRBV9 to TRBJ1-3; TRBD1 matches at 10 bases. This CDR3 comprises 16 residues. With 0 bases clipped from V and 2 bases from J, the junction kept 2 bases outside the gene matches. In germline, CDR1 is SGDLS, CDR2 YYNGEE. Supplemented by reference TRBV9 and TRBJ1-3, the full variable domain reads DSGVTQTPKHLITATGQRVTLRCSPRSGDLSVYWYQQSLDQGLQFLIQYYNGEERAKGNILERFSAQQFPDLHSELNLSSLELGDSALYFCASSVGGTGAGNTIYFGEGSWLTVV.